A selection of T cell receptor beta chains follows, all from one sample in a study of T cell repertoires in cytomegalovirus infection. TCRdb re-analysed the reads in MiXCR, keeping a single row per CDR3 protein. The sample contains approximately 110,000 distinct CDR3 sequences, under 35% of which appear only once. Which antigens these TCRs recognize remains unknown. This sample comprised CD8+ T cells from cultured PBMCs, obtained from culture after CMV antigen stimulation. The source is a human donor in good health (CMV status not recorded). Some clones in this sample may be carry-over from other donors' samples. The CDR3 runs from the conserved cysteine through the conserved F or W. A D gene is named only where the DNA matches it firmly. For some rows the clone size is stated as once, few or many, or as a class when expanded; others skip it.

>NA|TRBV27|TRBJ1-2|NA
CASSSPVAGVYGYTF
TGTGCCAGCAGTTCCCCCGTGGCAGGGGTCTATGGCTACACCTTC
>few|TRBV10-3|TRBJ2-3|NA
CAISETRGGADTDTQYF
TGTGCCATCAGTGAGACTCGTGGGGGTGCGGACACAGATACGCAGTATTTT
>many|TRBV4-1|TRBJ2-5|NA
CASSPSQGVGETQYF
TGCGCCAGCAGCCCCTCTCAAGGGGTAGGGGAGACCCAGTACTTC
>NA|TRBV5-5|TRBJ1-1|NA
CASSLLVTGGGMNTEAFF
TGTGCCAGCAGCTTGCTGGTGACGGGAGGAGGAATGAACACTGAAGCTTTCTTT
>NA|TRBV29-1|TRBJ2-1|NA
CSVVWDQQFF
TGCAGCGTTGTGTGGGACCAGCAGTTCTTC
>NA|TRBV2|TRBJ1-5|NA
CASSEMTGGGQPQHF
TGTGCCAGCAGTGAGATGACAGGCGGAGGTCAGCCCCAGCATTTT
>NA|TRBV5-6|TRBJ1-3|NA
CASSSQVSAGNTIYF
TGTGCCAGCAGCTCACAGGTCTCAGCTGGAAACACCATATATTTT
>NA|TRBV19|TRBJ2-1|NA
CASSISVLSSYNEQFF
TGTGCCAGTAGTATTTCGGTGTTGAGCTCCTACAATGAGCAGTTCTTC
>many|TRBV6-1|TRBJ2-1|TRBD2
CASYPAGVRYNEQFF
TGTGCCAGCTATCCAGCGGGGGTGAGATACAATGAGCAGTTCTTC
>NA|TRBV7-2|TRBJ2-3|NA
CASSQSGDTQYF
TGTGCCAGCAGCCAATCCGGGGATACGCAGTATTTT
>once|TRBV20-1|TRBJ2-7|TRBD1
CSARGPGQEHEQYF
TGCAGTGCTAGAGGTCCGGGACAGGAACACGAGCAGTACTTC
>once|TRBV28|TRBJ1-1|NA
CASELIAGPGIEAFF
TGTGCCAGCGAACTAATTGCCGGTCCCGGGATAGAAGCTTTCTTT
>NA|TRBV9|TRBJ2-1|TRBD2
CASSEPPAGGIYNEQFF
TGTGCCAGCAGCGAGCCCCCAGCGGGGGGGATCTACAATGAGCAGTTCTTC
>NA|TRBV6-5|TRBJ1-2|NA
CASSYLSGGSNYGYTF
TGTGCCAGCAGTTACTTGTCCGGGGGCAGTAACTATGGCTACACCTTC
>few|TRBV7-3|TRBJ2-3|NA
CASSLSGIPSTDTQYF
TGTGCCAGCAGCTTATCTGGGATCCCTAGCACAGATACGCAGTATTTT
>few|TRBV4-2|TRBJ1-2|TRBD1
CASSQGQGIFNYGYTF
TGTGCCAGCAGCCAAGGACAGGGGATCTTTAACTATGGCTACACCTTC
>NA|TRBV6-2/TRBV6-3|TRBJ2-1|NA
CASSSPLSPYEQFF
TGTGCCAGCAGTTCCCCCTTAAGCCCCTATGAGCAGTTCTTC
>few|TRBV12-3/TRBV12-4|TRBJ2-1|NA
CASSWGDQYNEQFF
TGTGCCAGCAGTTGGGGGGATCAGTACAATGAGCAGTTCTTC
>NA|TRBV2|TRBJ2-3|TRBD2
CASSFGLADSTDTQYF
TGTGCCAGCAGTTTCGGGCTAGCGGATAGCACAGATACGCAGTATTTT
>few|TRBV7-9|TRBJ2-3|NA
CASSLAGSGLLHGTQYF
TGTGCCAGCAGCTTAGCCGGAAGTGGACTACTTCATGGTACGCAGTATTTT
>once|TRBV12-3/TRBV12-4|TRBJ2-5|TRBD1
CASSPTGTGMEETQYF
TGTGCCAGCAGCCCCACCGGGACAGGGATGGAAGAGACCCAGTACTTC
>NA|TRBV9|TRBJ2-3|NA
CASSVVSSGTDTQYF
TGTGCCAGCAGCGTGGTGTCTAGCGGCACAGATACGCAGTATTTT
>NA|TRBV27|TRBJ2-1|NA
CASSATGTVNEQFF
TGTGCCAGCAGTGCCACCGGGACCGTCAATGAGCAGTTCTTC
>NA|TRBV19|TRBJ1-5|NA
CASGYGARGNQPQHF
TGTGCCAGTGGGTATGGCGCCAGGGGCAATCAGCCCCAGCATTTT
>NA|TRBV11-2|TRBJ2-7|NA
CASSSETVPEPYEQYF
TGTGCCAGCAGCTCCGAGACAGTACCAGAGCCCTACGAGCAGTACTTC
>few|TRBV27|TRBJ2-5|TRBD2
CASSWRGSRETQYF
TGTGCCAGCAGTTGGCGGGGGTCGCGGGAGACCCAGTACTTC
>few|TRBV28|TRBJ1-6|NA
CASSGEFKTPLHF
TGTGCCAGCTCGGGGGAATTCAAAACACCCCTCCACTTT
>many|TRBV7-9|TRBJ2-3|NA
CASSSPGHGTDTQYF
TGTGCCAGCAGCTCCCCGGGACACGGCACAGATACGCAGTATTTT
>NA|TRBV6-5|TRBJ1-2|NA
CASSYSFAGNYGYTF
TGTGCCAGCAGTTACTCCTTCGCAGGAAACTATGGCTACACCTTC
>many|TRBV20-1|TRBJ1-5|NA
CSAANSNQPQHF
TGCAGTGCAGCAAATAGCAATCAGCCCCAGCATTTT
>NA|TRBV19|TRBJ2-7|TRBD1
CASSGDRNYEQYF
TGTGCCAGTAGTGGGGACAGGAACTACGAGCAGTACTTC
>few|TRBV6-1|TRBJ2-1|NA
CASSRGGANEQFF
TGTGCCAGCAGCCGAGGGGGGGCGAATGAGCAGTTCTTC
>NA|TRBV25-1|TRBJ2-1|TRBD1
CASRGDREDEQFF
TGTGCCAGCCGAGGGGACAGGGAAGATGAGCAGTTCTTC